This T cell receptor (beta chain) was recorded in a study of T-cell memory formation after mild COVID-19. Losses at the gene ends were 9 bases for V and 4 bases for J; bases not matched to a gene: 7. This CDR3 spans 14 amino acids. The germline V gene has CDR1 MGHDK and CDR2 SYGVNS. Via MiXCR, TCRdb re-called the 5' RACE reads, giving one row per CDR3 protein. The table includes roughly 280,000 distinct CDR3 sequences, about 16% detected once. This clonotype was counted only a few times. Material: PBMCs or a T cell subset sorted from them (not recorded which). This chain links TRBV25-1 with TRBJ1-2, with 11 bases identical to TRBD1. The receptor comes from a man younger than 35 who had mild COVID-19 (a few samples of this study predate the infection). Cell type and time point are not known. The CDR3 DNA sequence: TGTGCCAGTGATCCGGGGACAGGGGGCTATGGCTACACCTTC. Its protein is CASDPGTGGYGYTF.